This T cell receptor (beta chain) was captured in a study of T cell changes during pregnancy in multiple sclerosis. After removal of 0 bases from V and 6 bases from J, the junction contained 2 bases not matched to a gene. CDR3 size: 14 residues. Germline CDR1 is SGHRS and CDR2 is YFSETQ. Profiled with immunoSEQ multiplex PCR; TCRdb holds only in-frame clones, not every one. The table includes tens of thousands of clones, roughly 90% detected once. The chain couples TRBV5-1 to TRBJ2-2, with 7 bases matching TRBD2. Sequences were derived from peripheral blood, sampled in the third trimester of pregnancy. This TCR came from a female donor in good health, enrolled as a control in a pregnancy study. The CDR3 protein is CASSLEGRAGELFF. The CDR3 DNA reads as TGCGCCAGCAGCTTGGAGGGGAGGGCCGGGGAGCTGTTTTTT.